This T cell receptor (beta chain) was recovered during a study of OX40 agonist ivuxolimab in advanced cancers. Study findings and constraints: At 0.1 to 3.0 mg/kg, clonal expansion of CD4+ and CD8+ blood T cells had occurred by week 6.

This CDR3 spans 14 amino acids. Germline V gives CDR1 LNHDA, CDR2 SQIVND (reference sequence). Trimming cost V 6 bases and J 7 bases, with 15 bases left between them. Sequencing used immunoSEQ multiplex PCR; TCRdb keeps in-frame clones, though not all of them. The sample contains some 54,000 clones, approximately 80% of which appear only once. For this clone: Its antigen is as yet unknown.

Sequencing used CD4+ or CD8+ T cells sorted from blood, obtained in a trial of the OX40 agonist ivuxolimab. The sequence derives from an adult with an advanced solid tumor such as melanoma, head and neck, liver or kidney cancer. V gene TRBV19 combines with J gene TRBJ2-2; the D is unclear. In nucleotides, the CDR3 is TGTGCCAGTAGCCATACCCGGGTGAACGGGGAGCTGTTTTTT. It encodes CASSHTRVNGELFF.